One and the same sample provided the 12 T cell receptor beta chains below, sequenced in a study of memory CD4+ T cells and cytomegalovirus serostatus. Libraries were prepared by immunoSEQ multiplex PCR; TCRdb keeps only in-frame clonotypes and omits some of them. The sample holds some 64,000 clones, around four fifths seen once. The sort gate was single viable CD3+CD4+CD8-CD45RO+ cells for memory CD4+ T cells. The sample consisted of memory CD4+ T cells from blood. Receptor source: an adult in good health and CMV-seronegative.

This clone has just one count. This chain links TRBV6-1 with TRBJ2-7; TRBD1 aligns across 7 bases. The CDR3 totals 14 residues. CDR1 MNHNS and CDR2 SASEGT come from the germline V gene. With 8 bases clipped from V and 3 bases from J, the junction kept 10 bases outside the gene matches. CDR3 amino acids: CASVKWDRSYEQYF. CDR3 nucleotide sequence: TGTGCCAGCGTCAAGTGGGACAGAAGCTACGAGCAGTACTTC.

This chain links TRBV20-1 with TRBJ2-3; D remains ambiguous. The CDR3 consists of 11 residues. The V and J ends lost 7 bases and 4 bases respectively, with 9 bases between them. Germline values: CDR1 DFQATT, CDR2 SNEGSKA (reference sequence). The CDR3 DNA follows: TGCAGTGGCACGGTTTCAGATACGCAGTATTTT. Translated, it gives CSGTVSDTQYF.

The chain is built from TRBV6-1 and TRBJ2-7, with 10 bases that match TRBD1. CDR1 MNHNS and CDR2 SASEGT come from the germline V gene. CDR3 length: 14 residues. V gave up 4 bases and J gave up 2 bases; unmatched junction bases: 2. CDR3 bases: TGTGCCAGCAGTGGGACAGGGGGGGCCTACGAGCAGTACTTC. It is translated as CASSGTGGAYEQYF.

A word on this clone: The sample holds other DNA sequences that translate to the same CDR3. CDR3: CASSLSTDTQYF. CDR3 coding DNA: TGTGCCAGCAGCTTGAGCACAGATACGCAGTATTTT. V usage is TRBV7-3 and J usage is TRBJ2-3; no firm D call. Germline V gene data show CDR1 as SGHTA and CDR2 as FQGTGA. V lost 3 bases and J lost 0, with 1 base in between. This CDR3 is 12 amino acids long.

The chain joins TRBV19 to TRBJ2-2; 9 positions agree with TRBD2. The CDR3 is 15 amino acids. J was trimmed by 4 bases and V by 6 bases; bases with no gene match: 6. Germline CDR1 reads LNHDA; CDR2 reads SQIVND (reference sequence). The CDR3 nucleotides are TGTGCCAGTAGGACCGGGACTAGCATCACCGGGGAGCTGTTTTTT. Protein product: CASRTGTSITGELFF.

This clone has only a few counts. This chain uses TRBV2 with TRBJ1-6, with 9 bases lining up with TRBD1. The CDR3 is 15 amino acids. Germline-derived CDR1 and CDR2 are SNHLY and FYNNEI. Losses at the gene ends were 7 bases for V and 7 bases for J; bases not matched to a gene: 8. The CDR3 DNA sequence: TGTGCCAGCATGGGGACAGGGTCTCAGAATTCACCCCTCCACTTT. It codes for CASMGTGSQNSPLHF.

J is TRBJ2-6 and V is TRBV9; unclear D gene. The CDR3 totals 16 residues. Germline V gene data show CDR1 as SGDLS and CDR2 as YYNGEE. The ends were cut back, 4 bases at V and 1 base at J, with 12 bases in the middle. The CDR3 loop is CASSKVWGSGANVLTF. CDR3 coding DNA: TGTGCCAGCAGCAAGGTTTGGGGTTCTGGGGCCAACGTCCTGACTTTC.

The chain couples TRBV28 to TRBJ2-7, with 7 bases aligning to TRBD2. CDR3 size: 12 residues. Per the germline V gene, CDR1 is MDHEN and CDR2 is SYDVKM. The ends lost 4 bases at V and 7 bases at J; junction bases unmatched: 4. CDR3 region: CASSSGGWEQYF. For the CDR3, the DNA is TGTGCCAGCAGTTCCGGGGGGTGGGAGCAGTACTTC.

The V gene is TRBV6-1, the J gene TRBJ2-7; 11 bases align to TRBD1. With 4 bases clipped from V and 10 bases from J, the junction kept 6 bases outside the gene matches. CDR1 and CDR2 (germline): MNHNS, SASEGT. This CDR3 has 13 residues. As DNA, the CDR3 is TGTGCCAGCAGTGTGGGGGGACAGGGGGAACAGTACTTC. It yields the protein CASSVGGQGEQYF.

J is TRBJ2-7 and V is TRBV7-8; 7 bases are shared with TRBD2. Germline values: CDR1 SGHVS, CDR2 FQNEAQ. This CDR3 contains 16 residues. V gave up 1 base and J gave up 2 bases; unmatched junction bases: 8. The CDR3 reads CASSLVGGGPPYEQYF. The CDR3 nucleotides are TGTGCCAGCAGCTTAGTCGGGGGAGGGCCCCCCTACGAGCAGTACTTC.

The J gene is TRBJ1-2, the V gene TRBV6-1, with 9 bases lining up with TRBD1. The CDR3 extends over 14 amino acids. The junction had 5 bases not matched to a gene; V was cut back by 3 bases and J by 6 bases. Germline V CDR1 and CDR2: MNHNS, SASEGT. The CDR3 is CASSEEQGANGYTF. The CDR3 DNA sequence: TGTGCCAGCAGTGAGGAACAGGGGGCAAATGGCTACACCTTC.

This clone was observed a handful of times. The chain carries TRBV18 and TRBJ1-1, with D hard to call. The germline V gene has CDR1 KGHSH and CDR2 LQKENI. This CDR3 region has 13 residues. Trimming shortened V by 5 bases and J by 1 base, and 8 bases separated the two germline ends. CDR3 DNA sequence: TGTGCCAGCTCATCGACGGAGAACACTGAAGCTTTCTTT. Its protein is CASSSTENTEAFF. The full variable domain, rest sourced from reference TRBV18 and TRBJ1-1, is NAGVMQNPRHLVRRRGQEARLRCSPMKGHSHVYWYRQLPEEGLKFMVYLQKENIIDESGMPKERFSAEFPKEGPSILRIQQVVRGDSAAYFCASSSTENTEAFFGQGTRLTVV.